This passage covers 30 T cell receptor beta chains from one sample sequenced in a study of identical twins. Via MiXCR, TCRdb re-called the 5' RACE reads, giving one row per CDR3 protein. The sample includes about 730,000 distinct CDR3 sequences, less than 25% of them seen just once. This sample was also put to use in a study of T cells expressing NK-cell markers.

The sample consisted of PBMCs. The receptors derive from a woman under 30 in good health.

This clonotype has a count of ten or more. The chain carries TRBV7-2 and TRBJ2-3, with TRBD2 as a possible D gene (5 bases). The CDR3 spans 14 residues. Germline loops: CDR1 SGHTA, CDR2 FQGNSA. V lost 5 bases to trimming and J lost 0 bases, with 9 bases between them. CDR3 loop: CASSTRLSTDTQYF. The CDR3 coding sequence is TGTGCCAGCAGCACCCGACTAAGCACAGATACGCAGTATTTT.

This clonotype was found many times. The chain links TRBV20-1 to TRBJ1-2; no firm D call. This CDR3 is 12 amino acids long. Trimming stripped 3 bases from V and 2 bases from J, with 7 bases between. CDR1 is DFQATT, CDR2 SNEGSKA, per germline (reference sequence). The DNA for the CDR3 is TGCAGTGCTAGCCTGGGGAACTATGGCTACACCTTC. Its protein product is CSASLGNYGYTF.

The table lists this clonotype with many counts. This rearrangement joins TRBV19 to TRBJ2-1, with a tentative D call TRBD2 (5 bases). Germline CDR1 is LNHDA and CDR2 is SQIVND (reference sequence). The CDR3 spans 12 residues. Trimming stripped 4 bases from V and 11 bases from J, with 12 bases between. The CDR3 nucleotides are TGTGCCAGTAGTACCAACCGGGATCAGCAGTTCTTC. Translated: CASSTNRDQQFF. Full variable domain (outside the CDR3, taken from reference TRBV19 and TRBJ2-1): DGGITQSPKYLFRKEGQNVTLSCEQNLNHDAMYWYRQDPGQGLRLIYYSQIVNDFQKGDIAEGYSVSREKKESFPLTVTSAQKNPTAFYLCASSTNRDQQFFGPGTRLTVL.

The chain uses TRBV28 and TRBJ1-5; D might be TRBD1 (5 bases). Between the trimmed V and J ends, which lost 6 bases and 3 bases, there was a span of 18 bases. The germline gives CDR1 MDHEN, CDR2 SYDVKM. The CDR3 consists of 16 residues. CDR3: CASSKRGGFTNQPQHF. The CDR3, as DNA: TGTGCCAGCAGCAAACGTGGGGGATTTACCAATCAGCCCCAGCATTTT.

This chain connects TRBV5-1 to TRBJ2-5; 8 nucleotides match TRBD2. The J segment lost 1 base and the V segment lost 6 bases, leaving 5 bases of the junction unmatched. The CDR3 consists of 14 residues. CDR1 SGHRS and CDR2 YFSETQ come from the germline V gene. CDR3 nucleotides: TGCGCCAGCAAGGTCGGGGGGGCCCAAGAGACCCAGTACTTC. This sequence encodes CASKVGGAQETQYF.

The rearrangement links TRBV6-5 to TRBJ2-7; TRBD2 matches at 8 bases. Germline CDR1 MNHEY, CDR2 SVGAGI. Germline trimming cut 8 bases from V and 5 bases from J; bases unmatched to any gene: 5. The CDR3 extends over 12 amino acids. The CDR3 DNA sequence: TGTGCCAGCGGCACTAGCGGAGACGAGCAGTACTTC. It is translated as CASGTSGDEQYF.

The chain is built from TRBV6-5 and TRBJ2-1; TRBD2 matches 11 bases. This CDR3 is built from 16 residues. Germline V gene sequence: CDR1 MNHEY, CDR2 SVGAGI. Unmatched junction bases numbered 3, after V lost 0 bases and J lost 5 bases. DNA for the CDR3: TGTGCCAGCAGTTACTCGAGACTAGCGGGAAACAATGAGCAGTTCTTC. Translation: CASSYSRLAGNNEQFF.

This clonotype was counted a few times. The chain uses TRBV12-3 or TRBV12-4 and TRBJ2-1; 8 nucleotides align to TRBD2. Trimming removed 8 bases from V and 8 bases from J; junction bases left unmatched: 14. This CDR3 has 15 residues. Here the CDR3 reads CASRGGNGRVDEQFF. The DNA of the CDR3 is TGTGCCAGCCGGGGTGGTAACGGGAGGGTTGATGAGCAGTTCTTC.

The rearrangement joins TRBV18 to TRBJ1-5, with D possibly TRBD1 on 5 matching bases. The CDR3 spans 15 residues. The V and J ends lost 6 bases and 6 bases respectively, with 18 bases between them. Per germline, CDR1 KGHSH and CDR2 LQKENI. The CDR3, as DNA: TGTGCCAGCTCTGGTACGGGCCAGGGCGGTCAGCCCCAGCATTTT. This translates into CASSGTGQGGQPQHF. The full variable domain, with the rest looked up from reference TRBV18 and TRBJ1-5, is NAGVMQNPRHLVRRRGQEARLRCSPMKGHSHVYWYRQLPEEGLKFMVYLQKENIIDESGMPKERFSAEFPKEGPSILRIQQVVRGDSAAYFCASSGTGQGGQPQHFGDGTRLSIL.

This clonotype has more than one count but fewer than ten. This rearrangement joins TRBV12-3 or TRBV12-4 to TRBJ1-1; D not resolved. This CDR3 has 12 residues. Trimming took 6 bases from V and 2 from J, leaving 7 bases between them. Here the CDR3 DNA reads TGTGCCAGCAGAAAGGATAACACTGAAGCTTTCTTT. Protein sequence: CASRKDNTEAFF.

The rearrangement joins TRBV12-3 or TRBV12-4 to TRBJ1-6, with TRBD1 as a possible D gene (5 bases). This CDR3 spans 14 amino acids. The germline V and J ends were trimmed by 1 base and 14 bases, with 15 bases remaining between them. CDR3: CASSLGGGDFTLHF. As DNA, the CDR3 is TGTGCCAGCAGTTTAGGGGGCGGTGACTTTACCCTCCACTTT.

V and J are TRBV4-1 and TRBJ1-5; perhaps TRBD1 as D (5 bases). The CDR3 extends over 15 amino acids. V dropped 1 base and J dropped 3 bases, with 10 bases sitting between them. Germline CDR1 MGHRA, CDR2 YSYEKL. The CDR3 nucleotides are TGCGCCAGCAGCCAAGTGGGGCAGAACAATCAGCCCCAGCATTTT. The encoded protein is CASSQVGQNNQPQHF.

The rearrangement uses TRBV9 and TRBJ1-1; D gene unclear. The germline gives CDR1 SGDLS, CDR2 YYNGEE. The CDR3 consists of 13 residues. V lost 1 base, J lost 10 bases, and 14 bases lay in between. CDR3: CASSVRAETAAFF. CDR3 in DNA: TGTGCCAGCAGCGTACGGGCCGAAACGGCAGCTTTCTTT.

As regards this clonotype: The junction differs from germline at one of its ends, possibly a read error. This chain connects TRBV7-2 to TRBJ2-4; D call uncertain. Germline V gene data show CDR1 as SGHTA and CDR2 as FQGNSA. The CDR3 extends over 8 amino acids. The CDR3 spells CASSLTDF. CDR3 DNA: TGTGCCAGCAGCTTAACGGACTTC.

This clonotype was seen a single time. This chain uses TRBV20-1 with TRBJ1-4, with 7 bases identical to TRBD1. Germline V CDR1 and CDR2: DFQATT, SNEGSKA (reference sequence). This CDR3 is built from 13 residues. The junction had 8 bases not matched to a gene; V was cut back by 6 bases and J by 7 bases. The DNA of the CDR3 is TGCAGTGCGCAACAGGGGTCCGGTGAAAAACTGTTTTTT. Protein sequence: CSAQQGSGEKLFF.

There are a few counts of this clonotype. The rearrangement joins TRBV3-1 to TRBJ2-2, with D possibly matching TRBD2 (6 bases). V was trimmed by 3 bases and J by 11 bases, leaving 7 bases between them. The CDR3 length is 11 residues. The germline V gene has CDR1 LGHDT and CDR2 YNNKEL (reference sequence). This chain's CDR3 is CASSQRGELFF. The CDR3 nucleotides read TGTGCCAGCAGCCAGCGGGGTGAGCTGTTTTTT.

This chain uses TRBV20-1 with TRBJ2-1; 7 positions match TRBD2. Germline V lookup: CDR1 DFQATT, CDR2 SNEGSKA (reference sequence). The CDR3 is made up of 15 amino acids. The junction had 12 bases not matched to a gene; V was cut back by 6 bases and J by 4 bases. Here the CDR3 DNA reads TGCAGTGCCCTAAGCCCTAGCGGATCTTACAATGAGCAGTTCTTC. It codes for CSALSPSGSYNEQFF.

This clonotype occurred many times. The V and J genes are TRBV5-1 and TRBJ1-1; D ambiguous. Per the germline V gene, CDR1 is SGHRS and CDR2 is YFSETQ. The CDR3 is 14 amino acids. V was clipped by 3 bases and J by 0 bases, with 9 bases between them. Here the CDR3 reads CASSSRQVNTEAFF. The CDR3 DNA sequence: TGCGCCAGCAGCTCCCGACAAGTGAACACTGAAGCTTTCTTT.

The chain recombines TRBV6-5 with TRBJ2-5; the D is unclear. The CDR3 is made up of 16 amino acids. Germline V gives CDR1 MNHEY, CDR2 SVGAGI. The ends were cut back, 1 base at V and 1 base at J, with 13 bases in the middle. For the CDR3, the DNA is TGTGCCAGCAGTTACTATGCCTCAACGGGCCAAGAGACCCAGTACTTC. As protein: CASSYYASTGQETQYF.

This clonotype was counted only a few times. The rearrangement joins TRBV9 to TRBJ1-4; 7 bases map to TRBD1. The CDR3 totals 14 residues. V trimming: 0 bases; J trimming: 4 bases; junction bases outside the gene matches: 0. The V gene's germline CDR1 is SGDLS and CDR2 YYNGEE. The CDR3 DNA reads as TGTGCCAGCAGCGTAGGGGACAGTAATGAAAAACTGTTTTTT. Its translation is CASSVGDSNEKLFF.

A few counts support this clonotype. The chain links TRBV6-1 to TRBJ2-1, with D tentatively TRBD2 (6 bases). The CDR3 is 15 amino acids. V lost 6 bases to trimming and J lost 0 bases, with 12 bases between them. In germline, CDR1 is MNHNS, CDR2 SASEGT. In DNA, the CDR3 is TGTGCCAGCAGAGACGGGGGAAGCTCCTACAATGAGCAGTTCTTC. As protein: CASRDGGSSYNEQFF.

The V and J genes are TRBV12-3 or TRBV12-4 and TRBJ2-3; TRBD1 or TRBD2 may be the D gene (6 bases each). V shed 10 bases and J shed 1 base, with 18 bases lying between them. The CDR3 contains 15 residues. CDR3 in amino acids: CATSFGGLGTDTQYF. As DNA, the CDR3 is TGTGCCACCTCCTTTGGGGGGCTGGGCACAGATACGCAGTATTTT.

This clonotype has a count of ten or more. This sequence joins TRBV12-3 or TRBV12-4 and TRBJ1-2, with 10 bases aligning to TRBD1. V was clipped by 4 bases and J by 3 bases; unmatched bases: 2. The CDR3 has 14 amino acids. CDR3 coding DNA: TGTGCCAGCAGTTCCGGGACAGGGGACTATGGCTACACCTTC. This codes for CASSSGTGDYGYTF.

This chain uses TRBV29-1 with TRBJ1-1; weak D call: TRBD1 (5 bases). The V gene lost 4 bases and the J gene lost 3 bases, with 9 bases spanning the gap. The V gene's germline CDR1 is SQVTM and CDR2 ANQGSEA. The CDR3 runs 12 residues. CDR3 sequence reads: CSVVGDYTEAFF. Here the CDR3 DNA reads TGCAGCGTTGTGGGGGATTACACTGAAGCTTTCTTT.

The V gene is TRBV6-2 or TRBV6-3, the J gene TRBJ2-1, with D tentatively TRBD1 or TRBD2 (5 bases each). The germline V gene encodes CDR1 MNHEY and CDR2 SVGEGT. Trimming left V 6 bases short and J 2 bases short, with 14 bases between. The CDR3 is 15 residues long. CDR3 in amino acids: CASRSGTTTYNEQFF. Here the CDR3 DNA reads TGTGCCAGCAGATCCGGGACCACGACCTACAATGAGCAGTTCTTC.

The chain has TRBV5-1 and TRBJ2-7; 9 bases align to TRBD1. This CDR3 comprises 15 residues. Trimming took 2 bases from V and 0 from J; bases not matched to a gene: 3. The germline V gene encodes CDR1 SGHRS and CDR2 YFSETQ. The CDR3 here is CASSFGDRVSYEQYF. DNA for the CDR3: TGCGCCAGCAGCTTCGGGGACAGGGTCTCCTACGAGCAGTACTTC.

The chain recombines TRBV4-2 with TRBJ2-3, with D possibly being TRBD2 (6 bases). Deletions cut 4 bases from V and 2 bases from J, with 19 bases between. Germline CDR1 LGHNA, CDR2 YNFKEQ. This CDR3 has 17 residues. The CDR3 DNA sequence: TGTGCCAGCAGCCTGCGCCGGGACGGGGGAGACACAGATACGCAGTATTTT. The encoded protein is CASSLRRDGGDTDTQYF.

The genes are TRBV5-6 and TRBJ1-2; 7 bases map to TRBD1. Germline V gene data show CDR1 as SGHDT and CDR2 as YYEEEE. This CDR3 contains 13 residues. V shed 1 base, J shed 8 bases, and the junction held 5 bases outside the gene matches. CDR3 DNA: TGTGCCAGCAGCTTGCAGACAGGGTACGGCTACACCTTC. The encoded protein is CASSLQTGYGYTF. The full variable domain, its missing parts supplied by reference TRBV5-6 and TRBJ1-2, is DAGVTQSPTHLIKTRGQQVTLRCSPKSGHDTVSWYQQALGQGPQFIFQYYEEEERQRGNFPDRFSGHQFPNYSSELNVNALLLGDSALYLCASSLQTGYGYTFGSGTRLTVV.

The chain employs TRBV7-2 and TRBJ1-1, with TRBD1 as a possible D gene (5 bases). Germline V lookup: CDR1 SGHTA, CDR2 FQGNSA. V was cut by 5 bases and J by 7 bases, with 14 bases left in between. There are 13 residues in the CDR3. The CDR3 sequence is CASSRDGGREAFF. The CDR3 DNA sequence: TGTGCCAGCAGCCGCGACGGGGGACGTGAAGCTTTCTTT.

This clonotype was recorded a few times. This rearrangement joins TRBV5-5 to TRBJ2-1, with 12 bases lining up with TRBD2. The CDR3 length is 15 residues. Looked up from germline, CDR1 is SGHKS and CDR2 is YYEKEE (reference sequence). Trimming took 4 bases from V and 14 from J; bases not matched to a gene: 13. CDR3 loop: CASSPDLLAGGPEFF. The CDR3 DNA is TGTGCCAGCAGCCCCGATTTGCTAGCGGGAGGGCCAGAGTTCTTC.